This T cell receptor (beta chain) is drawn from a study of regulatory T cells in long-lasting Graves disease. Study-level findings and limits: Persistent Graves' patients showed less TCR diversity than newly diagnosed patients showed. It was in persistent disease that TRBV28, TRBJ1-2 and TRBJ2-5 were favored.

This clonotype was observed a few times. Its antigen remains unknown. The time point was: newly diagnosed GD, antithyroid drugs for less than 3 months. Researchers made the TCR library from RNA that was extracted from PBMCs. Sequencing libraries for TCR beta were prepared with iRepertoire HTBI primers and Arm-PCR of CDR3 regions. A single record per CDR3 protein comes from TCRdb applying MiXCR to the multiplex PCR reads. The sample has some 500,000 distinct CDR3 sequences; about 16% are singletons. J was trimmed by 5 bases and V by 9 bases; bases with no gene match: 12. Germline assignment: CDR1 PRHDT and CDR2 FYEKMQ (reference sequence). CDR3 length: 14 residues. This sample also appeared in a second study, on T cells in Graves' hyperthyroidism and ophthalmopathy. That publication notes: Each diagnosis was grounded in clinical symptoms, serum thyroxine and TRAb, thyroid ultrasound, and orbital computed tomography. The TCR CDR3 was amplified in a first-round RT-PCR using the HTBI primer set.

The receptor's source is a woman aged 35-65 years with Graves disease. This rearrangement joins TRBV13 to TRBJ1-1, with 7 bases matching TRBD1. Here the sequenced sample was peripheral blood mononuclear cells (PBMCs), taken at new diagnosis, from a patient treated with antithyroid drugs. CDR3 coding DNA: TGTGCCAGTAGCCCTCAGGGGGAGAGGACTGAAGCTTTCTTT. Translation gives CASSPQGERTEAFF.